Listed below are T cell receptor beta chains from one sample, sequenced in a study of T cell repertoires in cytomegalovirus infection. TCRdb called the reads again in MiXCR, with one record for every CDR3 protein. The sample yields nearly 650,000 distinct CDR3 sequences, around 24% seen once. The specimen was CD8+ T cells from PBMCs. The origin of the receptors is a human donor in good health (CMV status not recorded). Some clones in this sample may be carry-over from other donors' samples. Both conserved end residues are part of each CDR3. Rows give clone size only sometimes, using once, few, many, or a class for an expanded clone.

CASSQDQGVYNSPLHF,TRBV14,few,TRBJ1-6
CASSPQDGTDTQYF,TRBV7-3,-,TRBJ2-3
CVSSIKRGYEQYF,TRBV18,-,TRBJ2-7
CASTLPAAGSPLHF,TRBV7-9,-,TRBJ1-6
CASSKSGPFQYF,TRBV13,few,TRBJ2-4
CTSERGNTGELFF,TRBV19,-,TRBJ2-2
CASSYETGSGELFF,TRBV6-2/TRBV6-3,few,TRBJ2-2
CASSLKIPHTGELFF,TRBV7-6,many,TRBJ2-2
CASSVGSAPEQFF,TRBV9,-,TRBJ2-1
CASSDNPGGSYGYTF,TRBV6-4,many,TRBJ1-2
CSARDLKLQEGYGYTF,TRBV20-1,-,TRBJ1-2
CASSFGGLRTEAFF,TRBV7-9,many,TRBJ1-1
CSAMTLSEPSSSYGYTF,TRBV20-1,-,TRBJ1-2
CASKTSSGANVLTF,TRBV7-9,-,TRBJ2-6
CATSDPGQGRYETQYF,TRBV24-1,few,TRBJ2-5
CSARDHRGKTYEQYF,TRBV20-1,-,TRBJ2-7
CASSYRGAEDDDGYTF,TRBV6-6,many,TRBJ1-2